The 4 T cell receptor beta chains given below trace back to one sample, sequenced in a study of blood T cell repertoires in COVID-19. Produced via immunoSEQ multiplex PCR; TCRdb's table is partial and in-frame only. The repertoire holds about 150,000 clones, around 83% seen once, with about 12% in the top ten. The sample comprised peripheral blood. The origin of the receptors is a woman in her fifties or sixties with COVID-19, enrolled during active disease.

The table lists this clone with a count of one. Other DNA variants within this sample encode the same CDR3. The CDR3 spells CASSSRGNQPQHF. DNA of the CDR3: TGTGCCAGCAGTTCCCGGGGCAATCAGCCCCAGCATTTT. The rearrangement links TRBV12-3 or TRBV12-4 to TRBJ1-5; D is undetermined. This CDR3 has 13 amino acids. Between the trimmed V and J ends, which lost 4 bases and 2 bases, there was a span of 6 bases.

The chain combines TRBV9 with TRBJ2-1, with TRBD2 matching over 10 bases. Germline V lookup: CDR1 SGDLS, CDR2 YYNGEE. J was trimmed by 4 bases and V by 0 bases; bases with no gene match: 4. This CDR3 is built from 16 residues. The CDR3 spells CASSVGTSGIYNEQFF. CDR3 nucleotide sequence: TGTGCCAGCAGCGTAGGGACTAGCGGAATTTACAATGAGCAGTTCTTC.

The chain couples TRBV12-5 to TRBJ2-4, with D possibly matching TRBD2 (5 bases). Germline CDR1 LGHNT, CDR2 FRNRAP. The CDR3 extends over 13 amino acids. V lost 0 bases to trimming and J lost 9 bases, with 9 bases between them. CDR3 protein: CASGLVLESIQYF. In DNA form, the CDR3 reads TGTGCTAGTGGTTTGGTACTAGAGAGCATTCAGTACTTC.

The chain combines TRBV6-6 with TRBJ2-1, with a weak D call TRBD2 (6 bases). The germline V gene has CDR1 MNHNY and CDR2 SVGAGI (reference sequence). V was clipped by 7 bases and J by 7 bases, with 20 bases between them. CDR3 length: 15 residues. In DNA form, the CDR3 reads TGTGCCAGCACCACAGCCGGGACTCGAAGGAATGAGCAGTTCTTC. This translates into CASTTAGTRRNEQFF.